This TCR beta chain was retrieved from a study of T cell repertoires in cytomegalovirus infection. Overall study: Researchers turned to recently identified HLA-C-restricted CMV epitopes as well as well-studied HLA-B-restricted ones.

TCRdb used MiXCR to reprocess the reads, holding one entry per CDR3 protein. The sample consists of approximately 1,000,000 distinct CDR3 sequences, approximately 31% of them appearing once. Comment on this clonotype: Its cognate antigen is unknown.

V lost 2 bases to trimming and J lost 8 bases, with 13 bases between them. The CDR3 totals 14 residues. Germline V gene sequence: CDR1 ENHRY, CDR2 SYGVKD. Study-wide points: Pooled public TCR beta family frequency picked out CMV carriers with the relevant HLA. HLA-C-restricted CMV clonotypes gave the most frequent clonotype in two of eight donors.

Sequencing used cultured CD8+ T cells from PBMCs, obtained from culture after CMV antigen stimulation. The V and J genes are TRBV10-3 and TRBJ2-1; D is perhaps TRBD2 (6 bases). This TCR was recovered from a human donor in good health (CMV status not recorded). Some clones in this sample may be carry-over from other donors' samples. The chain's CDR3 is CAISESLARHEQFF. For the CDR3, the DNA is TGTGCCATCAGTGAGAGTCTAGCGAGGCATGAGCAGTTCTTC.